In this sample, the clone carrying this T cell receptor (beta chain) turned up a few times. Its antigen is as yet unknown. The sample is drawn from a study of human T cells and chemical hapten exposure. Study context: Patch tests of 0.01% DPC on the upper back were read at 6 days. Alopecia areata, totalis or universalis was found in mostly female patients.

Authors' analysis steps: TCRs per sample had a median of approximately 88,000 and ranged from roughly 20,000 to 700,000. TCRdb used MiXCR to reprocess the RACE reads, holding one entry per CDR3 protein. These V and J calls derive from TCRdb rather than the authors' analysis. This table has nearly 80,000 distinct CDR3 sequences, approximately 10% appearing once. Time point of the sample: patch test 1, 2 weeks after DPC sensitization. Treatment denoted: therapeutic diphenylcyclopropenone sensitization with weekly scalp DPC. General study results and limits: Expanded TCRs clustered into significantly more large CDR3 similarity groups than controls, the analysis revealed.

Germline V gene data show CDR1 as SGHTA and CDR2 as FQGNSA. Trimming stripped 5 bases from V and 6 bases from J, with 7 bases between. The length of the CDR3 is 11 residues. The TCR sequence derives from a woman aged 50 to 60 with alopecia areata. Some clones in this sample may be carry-over from other donors' samples. V and J are TRBV7-2 and TRBJ1-1; no clear D. Sequences were derived from whole blood, sampled in connection with sensitization to the hapten diphenylcyclopropenone (DPC). CDR3 amino acids: CASSLRAEAFF. CDR3 DNA sequence: TGTGCCAGCAGCCTGAGGGCTGAAGCTTTCTTT.